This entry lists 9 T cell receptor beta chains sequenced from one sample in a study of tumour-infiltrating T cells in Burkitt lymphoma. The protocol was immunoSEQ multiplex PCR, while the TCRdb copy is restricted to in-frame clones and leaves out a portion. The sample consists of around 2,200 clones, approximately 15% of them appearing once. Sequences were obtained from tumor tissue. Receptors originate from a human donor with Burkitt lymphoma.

The CDR3 is CASSLEVTYNEQFF. In DNA form, the CDR3 reads TGTGCCAGCAGCTTGGAGGTCACCTACAATGAGCAGTTCTTC. The V call is TRBV5-4, the J call TRBJ2-1; D not certain. In germline, CDR1 is SGHNT, CDR2 YYREEE (reference sequence). Trimming pared 0 bases from V and 2 bases from J, leaving 6 bases between. The CDR3 covers 14 residues.

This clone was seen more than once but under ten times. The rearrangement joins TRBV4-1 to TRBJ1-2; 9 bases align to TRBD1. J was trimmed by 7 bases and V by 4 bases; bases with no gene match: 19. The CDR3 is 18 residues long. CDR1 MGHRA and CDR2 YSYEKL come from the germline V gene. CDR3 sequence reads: CASSLRPDRGVSSRGYTF. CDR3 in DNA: TGCGCCAGCAGCCTTCGACCGGACAGGGGAGTATCATCTCGTGGCTACACCTTC.

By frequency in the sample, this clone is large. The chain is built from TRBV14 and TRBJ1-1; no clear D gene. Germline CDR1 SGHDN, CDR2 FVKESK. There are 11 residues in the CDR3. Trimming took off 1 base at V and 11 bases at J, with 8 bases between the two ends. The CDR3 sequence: CASSQVGRAFF. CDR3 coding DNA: TGTGCCAGCAGCCAAGTTGGGAGGGCTTTCTTT.

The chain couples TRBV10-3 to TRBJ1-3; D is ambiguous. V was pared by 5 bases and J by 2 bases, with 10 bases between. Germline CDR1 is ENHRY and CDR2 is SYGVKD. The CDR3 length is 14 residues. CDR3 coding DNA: TGTGCCATCAGTACAGAGATCACTGGAAACACCATATATTTT. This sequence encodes CAISTEITGNTIYF.

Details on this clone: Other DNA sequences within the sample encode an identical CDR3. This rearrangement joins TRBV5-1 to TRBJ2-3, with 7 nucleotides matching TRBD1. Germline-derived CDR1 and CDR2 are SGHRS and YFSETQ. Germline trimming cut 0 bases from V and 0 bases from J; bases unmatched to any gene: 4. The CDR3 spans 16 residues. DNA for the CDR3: TGCGCCAGCAGCTTGGCCACAGGGGCTAGCACAGATACGCAGTATTTT. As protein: CASSLATGASTDTQYF.

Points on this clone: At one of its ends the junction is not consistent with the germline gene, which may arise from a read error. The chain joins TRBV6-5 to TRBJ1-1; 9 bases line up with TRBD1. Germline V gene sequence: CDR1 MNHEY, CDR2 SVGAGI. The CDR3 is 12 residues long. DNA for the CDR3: TGTGCCAGCAGAGCTCCGGGACAGGGAAATATCTTT. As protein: CASRAPGQGNIF.

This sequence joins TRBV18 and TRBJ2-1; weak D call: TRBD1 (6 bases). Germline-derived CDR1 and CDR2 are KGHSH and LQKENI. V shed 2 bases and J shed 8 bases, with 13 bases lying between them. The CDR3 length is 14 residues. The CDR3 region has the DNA TGTGCCAGCTCACCATCCACAGGGTGGGATGAGCAGTTCTTC. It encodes CASSPSTGWDEQFF.

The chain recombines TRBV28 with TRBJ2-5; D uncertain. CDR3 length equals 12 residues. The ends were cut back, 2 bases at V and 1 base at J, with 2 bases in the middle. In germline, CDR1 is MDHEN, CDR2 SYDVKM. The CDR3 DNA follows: TGTGCCAGCAGTTTAGGCCAAGAGACCCAGTACTTC. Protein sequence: CASSLGQETQYF.

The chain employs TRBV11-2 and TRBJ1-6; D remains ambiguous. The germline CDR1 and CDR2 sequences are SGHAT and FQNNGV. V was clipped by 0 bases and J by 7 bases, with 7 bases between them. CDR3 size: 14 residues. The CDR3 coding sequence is TGTGCCAGCAGCTTAGATTTCGGGAATTCACCCCTCCACTTT. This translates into CASSLDFGNSPLHF.